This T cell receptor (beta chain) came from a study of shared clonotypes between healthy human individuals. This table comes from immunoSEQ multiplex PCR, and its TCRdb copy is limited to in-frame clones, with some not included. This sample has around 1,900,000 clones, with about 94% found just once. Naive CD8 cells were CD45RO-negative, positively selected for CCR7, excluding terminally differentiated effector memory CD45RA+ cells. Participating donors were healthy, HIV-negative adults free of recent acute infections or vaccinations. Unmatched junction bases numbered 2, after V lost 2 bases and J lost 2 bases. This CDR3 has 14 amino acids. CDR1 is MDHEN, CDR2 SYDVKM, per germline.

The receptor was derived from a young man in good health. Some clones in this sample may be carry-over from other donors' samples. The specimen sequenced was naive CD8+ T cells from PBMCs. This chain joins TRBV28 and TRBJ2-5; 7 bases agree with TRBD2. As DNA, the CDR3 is TGTGCCAGCAGTTTAGGAGCGGGGCAAGAGACCCAGTACTTC. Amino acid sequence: CASSLGAGQETQYF.